The 29 T cell receptor beta chains in this list originate from one sample, sequenced in a study of identical twins (dated by TCRdb to the mid-2010s). To prepare the library, 5' RACE was applied. The sequencer was an Illumina HiSeq 2000. Using fastp trimming at Q25 and MiXCR clonotype assembly, TCRdb reanalyzed the public sequencing data and kept in-frame beta chains. Each CDR3 protein gets just one entry, which takes the most common genes and DNA from the rows behind it. Present in this sample are a few hundred thousand distinct CDR3 sequences, approximately 5.9% of which were seen just once. 13% to 15% of the sample rests with the top ten. The same sample was also used in a study of T cells expressing NK-cell markers.

Material: CD8+ T cells sorted from blood. The receptors shown here come from a woman under 30 in good health.

This sequence joins TRBV12-3 or TRBV12-4 and TRBJ1-5; perhaps TRBD1 as D (6 bases). The V end was cut by 1 base, the J end by 2 bases, with 9 bases between. CDR3 length: 15 residues. CDR3 region: CASSLDRAGNQPQHF. CDR3 bases: TGTGCCAGCAGTTTAGACAGGGCGGGCAATCAGCCCCAGCATTTT.

There are many counts of this clonotype. This chain uses TRBV12-3 or TRBV12-4 with TRBJ2-7, with 7 bases aligning to TRBD2. This CDR3 spans 14 amino acids. V trimming: 6 bases; J trimming: 1 base; junction bases outside the gene matches: 6. The CDR3 DNA reads as TGTGCCAGCAGGGGGGGGGACGGATCCTACGAGCAGTACTTC. Translation gives CASRGGDGSYEQYF.

This clonotype was counted many times. The chain is built from TRBV7-9 and TRBJ1-1, with 10 bases matching TRBD1. Germline V gene lookup returns CDR1 SEHNR and CDR2 FQNEAQ (reference sequence). V lost 5 bases to trimming and J lost 1 base; unmatched junction nucleotides: 10. This CDR3 spans 17 amino acids. The CDR3 loop is CASSTRDRGKWNTEAFF. CDR3 DNA sequence: TGTGCCAGCAGCACCCGGGACAGGGGAAAATGGAACACTGAAGCTTTCTTT.

This rearrangement joins TRBV6-1 to TRBJ2-6; D gene unclear. Trimming left V 7 bases short and J 0 bases short, with 7 bases between. CDR1 is MNHNS, CDR2 SASEGT, per germline. CDR3 length: 14 residues. This chain's CDR3 is CASNMVSGANVLTF. The CDR3 DNA reads as TGTGCCAGCAATATGGTCTCTGGGGCCAACGTCCTGACTTTC.

This clonotype has ten or more counts. The V and J genes are TRBV3-1 and TRBJ2-3, with D tentatively TRBD1 (6 bases). V was cut by 0 bases and J by 4 bases, with 11 bases left in between. Germline-derived CDR1 and CDR2 are LGHDT and YNNKEL (reference sequence). The length of the CDR3 is 15 residues. The CDR3 DNA sequence: TGTGCCAGCAGCCAAGATGAGGACAGCCCAGATACGCAGTATTTT. Translated: CASSQDEDSPDTQYF.

This clonotype was counted a few times. The rearrangement joins TRBV12-3 or TRBV12-4 to TRBJ2-7, with 13 bases fitting TRBD2. Trimming at V came to 3 bases and at J to 3 bases, leaving 2 bases not matched to a gene. The CDR3 contains 15 residues. As DNA, the CDR3 is TGTGCCAGCAGTTTTGGACTAGCGGGAGACTACGAGCAGTACTTC. Its translation: CASSFGLAGDYEQYF.

The sample holds a few counts of this clonotype. The J gene is TRBJ2-7, the V gene TRBV5-1; a possible D gene is TRBD1 (7 bases). The CDR3 runs 16 residues. Germline values: CDR1 SGHRS, CDR2 YFSETQ. Deletions cut 0 bases from V and 0 bases from J, with 13 bases between. The CDR3: CASSLEAGGYSYEQYF. CDR3 nucleotide sequence: TGCGCCAGCAGCTTGGAGGCAGGGGGGTACTCCTACGAGCAGTACTTC.

The sample holds many counts of this clonotype. This rearrangement joins TRBV13 to TRBJ2-5; 11 bases match TRBD1. Per germline, CDR1 PRHDT and CDR2 FYEKMQ (reference sequence). The CDR3 length is 14 residues. After removal of 3 bases from V and 7 bases from J, the junction contained 4 bases not matched to a gene. The CDR3 bases are TGTGCCAGCAGCTTCGGACAGGGGGCGCGGACCCAGTACTTC. Translated: CASSFGQGARTQYF.

This chain uses TRBV9 with TRBJ2-1; 10 bases fit TRBD2. From germline, CDR1 is SGDLS and CDR2 YYNGEE. Trimming at V came to 7 bases and at J to 5 bases, leaving 6 bases not matched to a gene. The CDR3 has 14 amino acids. CDR3 DNA: TGTGCCAGCGGAAGCGGGAGGGATGACAATGAGCAGTTCTTC. This encodes CASGSGRDDNEQFF. The variable domain in full, completed from reference TRBV9 and TRBJ2-1, reads DSGVTQTPKHLITATGQRVTLRCSPRSGDLSVYWYQQSLDQGLQFLIQYYNGEERAKGNILERFSAQQFPDLHSELNLSSLELGDSALYFCASGSGRDDNEQFFGPGTRLTVL.

This clonotype occurred a few times. CDR3: CASSISRDSTGELFF. The CDR3 region has the DNA TGTGCCAGCAGCATCTCTCGGGACAGCACCGGGGAGCTGTTTTTT. This chain connects TRBV13 to TRBJ2-2, with TRBD1 matching 7 bases. CDR1 PRHDT and CDR2 FYEKMQ come from the germline V gene (reference sequence). V lost 5 bases, J lost 4 bases, and 7 bases stayed unmatched. This CDR3 spans 15 amino acids.

The chain couples TRBV27 to TRBJ2-7; 8 bases are shared with TRBD2. CDR1 and CDR2 (germline): MNHEY, SMNVEV (reference sequence). The CDR3 is 14 amino acids. V shed 6 bases, J shed 4 bases, and the junction held 8 bases outside the gene matches. CDR3: CASSSGTSGYEQYF. DNA of the CDR3: TGTGCCAGCAGCTCCGGGACTAGTGGGTACGAGCAGTACTTC.

This clonotype occurred many times. The chain joins TRBV7-6 to TRBJ2-3; a possible D gene is TRBD1 (6 bases). The CDR3 sequence is 14 residues long. In germline, CDR1 is SGHVS, CDR2 FNYEAQ. Trimming removed 5 bases at V and 2 bases at J, with 11 bases between. CDR3 nucleotides: TGTGCCAGCAGCCCCGGGACAAACACAGATACGCAGTATTTT. Amino acid sequence: CASSPGTNTDTQYF. Looking up the rest from reference TRBV7-6 and TRBJ2-3 gives the full variable domain: GAGVSQSPRYKVTKRGQDVALRCDPISGHVSLYWYRQALGQGPEFLTYFNYEAQQDKSGLPNDRFSAERPEGSISTLTIQRTEQRDSAMYRCASSPGTNTDTQYFGPGTRLTVL.

The chain links TRBV9 to TRBJ1-2, with 9 nucleotides matching TRBD1. Germline CDR1 is SGDLS and CDR2 is YYNGEE. The CDR3 runs to 22 residues. J was trimmed by 2 bases and V by 0 bases; bases with no gene match: 23. This chain's CDR3 is CASSVEIIPNPRDRVFNYGYTF. The CDR3 DNA reads as TGTGCCAGCAGCGTAGAAATCATTCCGAATCCTCGGGACAGGGTATTCAACTATGGCTACACCTTC.

This clonotype was found many times. The V and J genes are TRBV7-6 and TRBJ1-1; no definite D call. Germline-derived CDR1 and CDR2 are SGHVS and FNYEAQ. This CDR3 is built from 15 residues. The V end lost 2 bases, the J end lost 9 bases, and 19 bases lay between the germline ends. CDR3 loop: CASSLSRVTRDKAFF. The CDR3, as DNA: TGTGCCAGCAGCTTATCACGGGTTACTAGGGATAAAGCTTTCTTT.

This clonotype was counted a few times. The genes are TRBV12-3 or TRBV12-4 and TRBJ1-1; unclear D gene. Trimming cost V 5 bases and J 4 bases, with 8 bases left between them. This CDR3 contains 12 residues. The CDR3 is CASSPLSTEAFF. The CDR3 DNA reads as TGTGCCAGCAGTCCACTCAGCACTGAAGCTTTCTTT.

As to this clonotype: A much larger clonotype is one base distant, so this may be a read error. The rearrangement uses TRBV5-1 and TRBJ2-3; 12 bases line up with TRBD2. This CDR3 comprises 17 residues. Per the germline V gene, CDR1 is SGHRS and CDR2 is YFSETQ. For the CDR3, the DNA is TGCACCAGCAGCCCGACCCGGACTAGCGGGGATGCAGATACGCAGTATTTT. Its protein is CTSSPTRTSGDADTQYF.

The chain recombines TRBV7-7 with TRBJ2-1; TRBD2 agrees at 16 bases. The V gene's germline CDR1 is SSHAT and CDR2 FNYEAQ (reference sequence). Trimming took 6 bases from V and 5 from J; bases not matched to a gene: 4. This CDR3 is built from 16 residues. The CDR3 region is CASSSGTSGRDNEQFF. The DNA of the CDR3 is TGTGCCAGCAGTTCCGGGACTAGCGGGAGGGACAATGAGCAGTTCTTC. Variable domain in full (rest from reference TRBV7-7 and TRBJ2-1): GAGVSQSPRYKVTKRGQDVTLRCDPISSHATLYWYQQALGQGPEFLTYFNYEAQPDKSGLPSDRFSAERPEGSISTLTIQRTEQRDSAMYRCASSSGTSGRDNEQFFGPGTRLTVL.

This clonotype was counted at least ten times. The V gene is TRBV19, the J gene TRBJ2-3; D gene unclear. In germline, CDR1 is LNHDA, CDR2 SQIVND (reference sequence). This CDR3 region has 12 residues. Trimming took 1 base from V and 7 from J, leaving 6 bases between them. CDR3 in amino acids: CASSIGMNTQYF. CDR3 DNA sequence: TGTGCCAGTAGTATAGGGATGAATACGCAGTATTTT.

This clonotype was found many times. The V call is TRBV7-8, the J call TRBJ2-1, with no clear D. Germline values: CDR1 SGHVS, CDR2 FQNEAQ. The CDR3 is 12 amino acids. The V gene lost 6 bases and the J gene lost 9 bases, with 12 bases spanning the gap. The CDR3 region has the DNA TGTGCCAGCAGAAAACCTCGGAGTGAGCAGTTCTTC. It translates to CASRKPRSEQFF.

The sample holds many counts of this clonotype. The chain combines TRBV12-3 or TRBV12-4 with TRBJ2-6, with D unresolved. The ends were cut back, 5 bases at V and 0 bases at J, with 5 bases in the middle. CDR3 size: 14 residues. The CDR3 loop is CASSINSGANVLTF. The CDR3 region has the DNA TGTGCCAGCAGTATTAACTCTGGGGCCAACGTCCTGACTTTC.

This clonotype was found a few times. This sequence joins TRBV2 and TRBJ2-1, with D unclear. This CDR3 spans 14 amino acids. Germline assignment: CDR1 SNHLY and CDR2 FYNNEI. The V end lost 3 bases, the J end lost 4 bases, and 10 bases lay between the germline ends. The CDR3 sequence: CASSDSPIYNEQFF. The DNA for the CDR3 is TGTGCCAGCAGTGATAGTCCGATATACAATGAGCAGTTCTTC.

V gene TRBV2 combines with J gene TRBJ2-7, with 12 positions matching TRBD2. This CDR3 spans 16 amino acids. Germline V gives CDR1 SNHLY, CDR2 FYNNEI. Trimming at V came to 1 base and at J to 3 bases, leaving 4 bases not matched to a gene. CDR3 DNA: TGTGCCAGCAGTGAAGGGACTAGCGGGATCTACTACGAGCAGTACTTC. This gives the protein CASSEGTSGIYYEQYF.

This clonotype has a count of ten or more. The chain uses TRBV2 and TRBJ2-3, with D uncertain. V was cut by 11 bases and J by 2 bases, with 8 bases left in between. This CDR3 spans 11 amino acids. The germline CDR1 and CDR2 sequences are SNHLY and FYNNEI. The CDR3 nucleotides read TGTGCCGTTGCGTTCACAGATACGCAGTATTTT. It yields the protein CAVAFTDTQYF.

This clonotype was recorded many times. The rearrangement links TRBV9 to TRBJ2-2; D may be TRBD2 (5 bases). V lost 0 bases and J lost 0, with 6 bases in between. Germline V lookup: CDR1 SGDLS, CDR2 YYNGEE. The CDR3 consists of 15 residues. CDR3 amino acids: CASSVGAANTGELFF. CDR3 DNA: TGTGCCAGCAGCGTAGGAGCGGCGAACACCGGGGAGCTGTTTTTT.

There are a few counts of this clonotype. The chain employs TRBV7-2 and TRBJ2-7, with a weak D call TRBD1 (5 bases). The CDR3 totals 15 residues. Looked up from germline, CDR1 is SGHTA and CDR2 is FQGNSA. Trimming left V 3 bases short and J 3 bases short, with 15 bases between. The chain's CDR3 is CASSFGTGFIYEQYF. The CDR3 region has the DNA TGTGCCAGCAGCTTCGGAACAGGTTTCATCTACGAGCAGTACTTC.

This chain uses TRBV12-5 with TRBJ2-5; maybe TRBD2 (6 bases). The V end lost 7 bases, the J end lost 5 bases, and 17 bases lay between the germline ends. Germline CDR1 LGHNT, CDR2 FRNRAP. The length of the CDR3 is 14 residues. In nucleotides, the CDR3 is TGTGCTAGTGAGAGTGGGGGGACGGGGGAGACCCAGTACTTC. It translates to CASESGGTGETQYF.

This clonotype was counted between two and nine times. This chain links TRBV15 with TRBJ1-1, with a weak D call TRBD1 (6 bases). Looked up from germline, CDR1 is LNHNV and CDR2 is YYDKDF (reference sequence). CDR3 length: 16 amino acids. Trimming left V 0 bases short and J 5 bases short, with 16 bases between. CDR3 protein: CATSRDQGRGGTEAFF. The CDR3 DNA follows: TGTGCCACCAGCAGAGATCAAGGAAGAGGGGGGACTGAAGCTTTCTTT.

The sample holds a few counts of this clonotype. This rearrangement joins TRBV11-2 to TRBJ2-4; D may be TRBD1 or TRBD2 (5 bases each). The ends were cut back, 3 bases at V and 7 bases at J, with 16 bases in the middle. The CDR3 spans 15 residues. CDR1 is SGHAT and CDR2 is FQNNGV in the germline V gene. CDR3 loop: CASSFVPEGLNIQYF. CDR3 sequence (DNA): TGTGCCAGCAGCTTTGTTCCAGAGGGGTTGAACATTCAGTACTTC.

The sample holds a few counts of this clonotype. The V and J genes are TRBV20-1 and TRBJ2-1; 8 bases fit TRBD1. V trimming: 0 bases; J trimming: 5 bases; junction bases outside the gene matches: 12. CDR1 DFQATT and CDR2 SNEGSKA come from the germline V gene (reference sequence). CDR3 length equals 17 residues. The CDR3 reads CSARDGKRDRRNNEQFF. DNA of the CDR3: TGCAGTGCTAGAGATGGTAAGAGGGACAGGCGTAACAATGAGCAGTTCTTC.